This T cell receptor (beta chain) was recorded in a study of shared clonotypes between healthy human individuals. Study outcomes and limitations: Generation probabilities of non-shared clonotypes were lower (relative to those shared by all four donors). Sorted-subset sequencing, rarefaction showed, was incomplete despite large depth.

Remarks on this clone: No antigen is known for it.

Profiled with immunoSEQ multiplex PCR; TCRdb holds only in-frame clones, not every one. The profile shows over 850,000 clones, around 78% of them singletons. Germline CDR1 is SEHNR and CDR2 is FQNEAQ (reference sequence). This CDR3 contains 16 residues. With V trimmed by 5 bases and J by 6 bases, 6 bases remained unmatched. The chain recombines TRBV7-9 with TRBJ2-1, with 14 bases that match TRBD2. The clonotype was recovered from a young man in good health. Some clones in this sample may be carry-over from other donors' samples. Sample: memory CD4+ T cells from PBMCs. Stated subset: CD45RA-negative fraction. This CDR3 is CASSPGLAGGGNEQFF. CDR3 nucleotides: TGTGCCAGCAGCCCAGGACTAGCGGGAGGCGGCAATGAGCAGTTCTTC.